This T cell receptor beta chain appears in the sequencing data of a study of cytomegalovirus exposure and HLA in healthy donors. Study-level findings and limits: Most TCR sequences proved rare, with some public TCRs found in many donors.

The germline V gene has CDR1 MNHNS and CDR2 SASEGT. The CDR3 totals 13 residues. V shed 0 bases and J 16 bases; nucleotides not matched to a gene: 6. The PCR used 60 Vbeta and 13 Jbeta primers. The method was immunoSEQ multiplex PCR; TCRdb's version includes in-frame clones alone and lacks a portion of them. There are 150,000 or so clones in the sample, with around 1.5% held by the top ten. Concerning this clone: The antigen is unknown.

Sequences were obtained from PBMCs. The chain uses TRBV6-1 and TRBJ2-4, with TRBD2 identical over 10 bases. The receptor was derived from a woman aged 45 to 65 in good health and CMV-seronegative. DNA of the CDR3: TGTGCCAGCAGTGAAGCGGAAGCTAGCGGGGGATACTTC. Translation gives CASSEAEASGGYF.